The clone carrying this T cell receptor beta chain was counted only a few times. Clones were read by immunoSEQ multiplex PCR, and TCRdb kept only the in-frame ones, dropping some. The table shows 150,000 to 200,000 clones, with over 75% occurring only once. This sample was included in a study of blood T cell repertoires in COVID-19. This CDR3 spans 13 amino acids. With 3 bases removed from V and 2 bases from J, the gap between germline ends came to 10 bases. Germline V gene lookup returns CDR1 GTSNPN and CDR2 SVGIG (reference sequence). The sequence derives from a man aged 60-69 years with active or convalescent COVID-19. The rearrangement joins TRBV30 to TRBJ1-1; D may be TRBD1 (5 bases). Material for sequencing was peripheral blood. CDR3 protein: CAWSWTPNTEAFF. The CDR3 coding sequence is TGTGCCTGGAGCTGGACACCTAACACTGAAGCTTTCTTT.